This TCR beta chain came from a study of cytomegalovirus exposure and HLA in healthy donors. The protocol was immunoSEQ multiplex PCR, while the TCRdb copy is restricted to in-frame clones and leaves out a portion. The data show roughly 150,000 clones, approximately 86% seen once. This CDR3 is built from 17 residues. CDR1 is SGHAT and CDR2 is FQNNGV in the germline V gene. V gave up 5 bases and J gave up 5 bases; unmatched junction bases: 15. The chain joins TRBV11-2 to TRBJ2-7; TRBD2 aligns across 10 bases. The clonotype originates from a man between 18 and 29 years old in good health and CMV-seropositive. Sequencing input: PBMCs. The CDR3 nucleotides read TGTGCCAGCAGCCATATTAGGCCTAGCGGGGGTAGGAACGAGCAGTACTTC. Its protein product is CASSHIRPSGGRNEQYF.